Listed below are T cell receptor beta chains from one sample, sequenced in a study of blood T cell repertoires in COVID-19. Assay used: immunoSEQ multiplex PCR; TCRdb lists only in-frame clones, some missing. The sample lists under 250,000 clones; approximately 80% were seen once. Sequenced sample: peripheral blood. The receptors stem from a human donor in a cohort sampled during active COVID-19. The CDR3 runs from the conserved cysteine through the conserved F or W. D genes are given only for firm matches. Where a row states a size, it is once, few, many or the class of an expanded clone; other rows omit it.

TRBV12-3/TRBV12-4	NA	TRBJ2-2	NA	CASSLLSIGELFF	TGTGCCAGCAGTTTACTTAGCATCGGGGAGCTGTTTTTT
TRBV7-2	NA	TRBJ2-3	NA	CASTWGVRGDTQYF	TGTGCCAGCACCTGGGGGGTCCGGGGAGATACGCAGTATTTT
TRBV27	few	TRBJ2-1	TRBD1	CASSLDRGSYNEQFF	TGTGCCAGCAGTTTAGACAGGGGGTCCTACAATGAGCAGTTCTTC
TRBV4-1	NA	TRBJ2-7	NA	CASSQDTGTYEQYF	TGCGCCAGCAGCCAAGATACAGGGACCTACGAGCAGTACTTC
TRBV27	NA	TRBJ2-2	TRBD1	CASSKKPGGNTGELFF	TGTGCCAGCAGTAAGAAACCAGGGGGCAACACCGGGGAGCTGTTTTTT
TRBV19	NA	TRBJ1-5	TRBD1	CASRARDRAQPQHF	TGTGCCAGTAGGGCCAGGGACAGGGCACAGCCCCAGCATTTT
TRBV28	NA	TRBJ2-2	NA	CASSPQLANTGELFF	TGTGCCAGCAGTCCACAGCTTGCGAACACCGGGGAGCTGTTTTTT
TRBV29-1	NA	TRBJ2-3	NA	CSVEDPVSSTDTQYF	TGCAGCGTTGAAGATCCGGTTTCTAGCACAGATACGCAGTATTTT
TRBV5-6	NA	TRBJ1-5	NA	CASSYQGLNQPQHF	TGTGCCAGCAGCTACCAGGGGCTCAATCAGCCCCAGCATTTT
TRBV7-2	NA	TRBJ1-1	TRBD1	CASAWDGGGPEAFF	TGTGCCAGCGCCTGGGACGGAGGGGGCCCTGAAGCTTTCTTT
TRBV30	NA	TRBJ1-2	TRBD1	CAWSRDRDGGYTF	TGTGCCTGGTCCCGGGACAGGGACGGTGGCTACACCTTC
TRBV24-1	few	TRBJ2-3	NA	CATSDAYGGLGTDTQYF	TGTGCCACCAGTGATGCCTATGGGGGACTGGGCACAGATACGCAGTATTTT
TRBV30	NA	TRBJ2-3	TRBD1	CAWSADTGALTDTQYF	TGTGCCTGGAGTGCAGACACAGGGGCTCTCACAGATACGCAGTATTTT
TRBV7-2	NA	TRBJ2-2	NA	CASSSPRLQGTGELFF	TGTGCCAGCAGCTCCCCGCGGCTACAAGGCACCGGGGAGCTGTTTTTT
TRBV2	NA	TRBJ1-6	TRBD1	CASRDARGTYNSPLHF	TGTGCCAGCAGAGACGCCAGGGGGACCTATAATTCACCCCTCCACTTT
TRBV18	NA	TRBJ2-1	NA	CASSLRYNEQFF	TGTGCCAGCTCCCTACGATACAATGAGCAGTTCTTC
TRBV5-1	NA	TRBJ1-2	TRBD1	CASSLAGDSYGYTF	TGCGCCAGCAGCTTGGCCGGGGACAGCTATGGCTACACCTTC
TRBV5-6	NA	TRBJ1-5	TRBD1	CASSQGDQPQHF	TGTGCCAGCAGCCAGGGGGATCAGCCCCAGCATTTT
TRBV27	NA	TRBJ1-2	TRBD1	CASSLYTPPGQGWGGYTF	TGTGCCAGCAGTTTATATACCCCCCCGGGACAGGGTTGGGGAGGCTACACCTTC
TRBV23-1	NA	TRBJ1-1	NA	CASPERSQAFF	TGCGCCAGCCCTGAAAGGAGTCAAGCTTTCTTT
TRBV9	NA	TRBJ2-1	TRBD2	CASSVGGSGYNEQFF	TGTGCCAGCAGCGTAGGCGGGAGTGGTTACAATGAGCAGTTCTTC
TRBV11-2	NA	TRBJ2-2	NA	CASSFGGLGELFF	TGTGCCAGCAGCTTTGGAGGGCTCGGGGAGCTGTTTTTT
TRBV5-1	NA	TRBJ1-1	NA	CASSGGNMNTEAFF	TGCGCCAGCAGTGGGGGGAACATGAACACTGAAGCTTTCTTT
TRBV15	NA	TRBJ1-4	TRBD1	CATSSPPQGTDNEKLFF	TGTGCCACCAGCAGTCCACCTCAGGGGACAGATAATGAAAAACTGTTTTTT
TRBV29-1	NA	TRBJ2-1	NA	CSVGGGGLREQFF	TGCAGCGTTGGGGGAGGCGGCCTCAGGGAGCAGTTCTTC
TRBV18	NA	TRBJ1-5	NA	CASSRTGPPGGNQPQHF	TGTGCCAGCTCACGTACCGGGCCCCCCGGGGGCAATCAGCCCCAGCATTTT
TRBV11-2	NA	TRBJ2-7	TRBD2	CASSFRSGRASEQYF	TGTGCCAGCAGCTTTAGGAGCGGGAGGGCCTCCGAGCAGTACTTC
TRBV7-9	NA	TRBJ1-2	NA	CASSIQGGPSGGYTF	TGTGCCAGCAGCATACAAGGCGGGCCGTCTGGTGGCTACACCTTC
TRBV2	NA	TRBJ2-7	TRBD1	CASSRTGVQSYEQYF	TGTGCCAGCAGCCGGACAGGGGTTCAATCCTACGAGCAGTACTTC
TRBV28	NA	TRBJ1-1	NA	CASSLLAGGTEAFF	TGTGCCAGCAGTTTATTAGCGGGGGGGACTGAAGCTTTCTTT
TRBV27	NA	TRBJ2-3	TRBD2	CASTPPGLAPDTQYF	TGTGCCAGCACCCCCCCGGGACTAGCGCCAGATACGCAGTATTTT
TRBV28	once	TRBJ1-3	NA	CASSWGGTGNTIYF	TGTGCCAGCAGTTGGGGAGGGACTGGAAACACCATATATTTT
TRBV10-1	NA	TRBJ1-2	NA	CASSAGLGYGYTF	TGCGCCAGCAGTGCTGGTCTAGGATATGGCTACACCTTC
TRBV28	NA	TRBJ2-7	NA	CASSYRVYEQYF	TGTGCCAGCAGCTACAGGGTGTACGAGCAGTACTTC
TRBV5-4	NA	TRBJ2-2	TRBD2	CASSTGLAGATGELFF	TGTGCCAGCAGCACTGGACTAGCGGGAGCTACCGGGGAGCTGTTTTTT
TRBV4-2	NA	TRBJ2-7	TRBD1	CASSQVLRGQAYEQYF	TGTGCCAGCAGCCAAGTGTTAAGGGGACAGGCCTACGAGCAGTACTTC
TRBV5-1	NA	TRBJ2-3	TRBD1	CASSFNRGLDTQYF	TGCGCCAGCAGCTTTAACAGGGGGCTAGATACGCAGTATTTT
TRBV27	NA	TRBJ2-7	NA	CASSFLSGEQYF	TGTGCCAGCAGTTTCTTGTCGGGAGAGCAGTACTTC
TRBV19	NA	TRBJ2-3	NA	CASSDKASRRADTQYF	TGTGCCAGTAGCGATAAGGCTAGCCGCCGGGCAGATACGCAGTATTTT
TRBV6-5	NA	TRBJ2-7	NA	CASRYQGPSSYEQYF	TGTGCCAGCAGGTATCAGGGTCCGAGCTCCTACGAGCAGTACTTC
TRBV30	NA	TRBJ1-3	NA	CAWIDRPSGNTIYF	TGTGCCTGGATCGACAGGCCCTCTGGAAACACCATATATTTT
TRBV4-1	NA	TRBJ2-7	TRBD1	CASSQPYRLDRDSYEQYF	TGCGCCAGCAGCCAACCTTACCGCTTGGACAGGGATTCCTACGAGCAGTACTTC
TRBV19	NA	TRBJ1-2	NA	CASTLDGGKDYGYTF	TGTGCCAGTACCCTGGACGGGGGGAAGGACTATGGCTACACCTTC
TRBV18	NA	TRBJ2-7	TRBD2	CASSRAGTSGYEQYF	TGTGCCAGCTCTCGGGCCGGGACTAGCGGGTACGAGCAGTACTTC
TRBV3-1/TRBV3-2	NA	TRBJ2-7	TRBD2	CASSQGSGAFGQYF	TGTGCCAGCAGCCAGGGTAGCGGGGCTTTTGGGCAGTACTTC
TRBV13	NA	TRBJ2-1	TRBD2	CASSQRTGTRTFF	TGTGCCAGCAGCCAAAGAACCGGGACTAGGACGTTCTTC
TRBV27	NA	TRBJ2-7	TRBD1	CASSLSDRAYEQYF	TGTGCCAGCAGTTTATCAGACAGGGCCTACGAGCAGTACTTC
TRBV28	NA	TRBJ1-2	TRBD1	CASSTGTGEAF	TGTGCCAGCAGTACCGGGACAGGGGAGGCCTTC
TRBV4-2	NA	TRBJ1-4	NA	CASSRQGAREKLFF	TGTGCCAGCAGCCGGCAGGGTGCGCGGGAAAAACTGTTTTTT
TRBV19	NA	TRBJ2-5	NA	CASSIDGLVREQETQYF	TGTGCCAGTAGTATAGATGGGCTAGTACGGGAACAAGAGACCCAGTACTTC
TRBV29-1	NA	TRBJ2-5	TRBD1	CSVTGTGEETQYF	TGCAGCGTTACCGGGACAGGGGAGGAGACCCAGTACTTC
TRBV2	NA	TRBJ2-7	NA	CASSPRGYEQYF	TGTGCCAGCAGTCCCCGGGGCTACGAGCAGTACTTC
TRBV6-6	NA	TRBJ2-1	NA	CASRRQEGLDEQFF	TGTGCCAGCAGAAGACAGGAAGGTTTAGATGAGCAGTTCTTC
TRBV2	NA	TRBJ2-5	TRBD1	CASRARLGQGANPGGPGTQTQYF	TGTGCCAGCAGAGCTCGACTCGGACAGGGGGCGAATCCGGGAGGGCCTGGGACACAGACCCAGTACTTC
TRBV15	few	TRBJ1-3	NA	CATSRGGTSGNTIYF	TGTGCCACCAGCAGGGGGGGAACCTCTGGAAACACCATATATTTT